Each of the 9 T cell receptor beta chains below was sequenced from the same sample in a study of radiation and T cells in renal cell carcinoma. Time point defined: blood 2 weeks post-SBRT. Sample treatment: 15 Gy SBRT to primary tumor, nephrectomy 4 weeks later. TCRdb's copy holds only in-frame clones and misses some; the assay was immunoSEQ multiplex PCR. This table has more than 20,000 clones, more than 65% appearing once. The source was blood, collected from a patient whose treatment included radiotherapy and nephrectomy. The receptors stem from a man in his sixties with renal cell carcinoma.

The chain couples TRBV5-5 to TRBJ1-6, with D possibly TRBD1 on 6 matching bases. Germline assignment: CDR1 SGHKS and CDR2 YYEKEE (reference sequence). This CDR3 is built from 15 residues. V dropped 2 bases and J dropped 6 bases, with 12 bases sitting between them. The CDR3 is CASSLVDRRNSPLHF. DNA of the CDR3: TGTGCCAGCAGCTTAGTAGACAGGCGTAATTCACCCCTCCACTTT.

This clone came up a few times. The chain uses TRBV7-9 and TRBJ1-2; possibly TRBD1 for D (5 bases). Germline loops: CDR1 SEHNR, CDR2 FQNEAQ (reference sequence). The CDR3 length is 14 residues. With 5 bases removed from V and 6 bases from J, the gap between germline ends came to 16 bases. CDR3 in amino acids: CASSQYPRGDGYTF. The CDR3 coding sequence is TGTGCCAGCAGCCAATACCCCCGGGGGGATGGCTACACCTTC.

The chain has TRBV18 and TRBJ1-1, with D perhaps matching TRBD1 (5 bases). This CDR3 comprises 15 residues. Germline CDR1 is KGHSH and CDR2 is LQKENI. The V end was cut by 3 bases, the J end by 7 bases, with 18 bases between. The CDR3 DNA reads as TGTGCCAGCTCACCGGTCCGGGACGGACTAAATGAAGCTTTCTTT. Protein: CASSPVRDGLNEAFF.

V usage is TRBV11-1 and J usage is TRBJ2-3, with D tentatively TRBD1 or TRBD2 (5 bases each). The V gene's germline CDR1 is SGHAT and CDR2 FQDESV (reference sequence). V was cut by 5 bases and J by 5 bases, with 11 bases left in between. This CDR3 has 13 amino acids. CDR3 nucleotides: TGTGCCAGCAGCCTGGGACGCTTAGATACGCAGTATTTT. Translating gives CASSLGRLDTQYF.

The chain uses TRBV18 and TRBJ2-7; 8 bases fit TRBD2. CDR1 is KGHSH, CDR2 LQKENI, per germline. J gave up 5 bases and V 1 base, and 16 bases lay outside the gene matches. This CDR3 has 18 residues. The CDR3 is CASSPQRGGQAGRNEQYF. CDR3 in DNA: TGTGCCAGCTCACCACAACGCGGGGGGCAGGCAGGCAGGAACGAGCAGTACTTC.

The rearrangement joins TRBV7-8 to TRBJ2-2; 7 bases fit TRBD1. In germline, CDR1 is SGHVS, CDR2 FQNEAQ. V was clipped by 7 bases and J by 3 bases; unmatched bases: 8. This CDR3 contains 15 residues. CDR3 sequence: CASTQGQTYTGELFF. The CDR3 DNA reads as TGTGCCAGCACCCAGGGACAGACTTACACCGGGGAGCTGTTTTTT.

The V call is TRBV5-4, the J call TRBJ2-3, with TRBD2 as a possible D gene (6 bases). The V end lost 9 bases, the J end lost 3 bases, and 8 bases lay between the germline ends. This CDR3 spans 11 amino acids. Germline V gene lookup returns CDR1 SGHNT and CDR2 YYREEE (reference sequence). In DNA form, the CDR3 reads TGTGCCACTGGAGGGACAGATACGCAGTATTTT. Its translation is CATGGTDTQYF.

The CDR3 region is CASSPYDRAYEQYF. CDR3 bases: TGTGCCAGCTCTCCCTACGACAGGGCCTACGAGCAGTACTTC. J is TRBJ2-5 and V is TRBV6-5; 7 bases match TRBD1. Matching the DNA end better, TRBJ2-7 makes the J call doubtful. Germline V lookup: CDR1 MNHEY, CDR2 SVGAGI. CDR3 length: 14 residues.

The V gene is TRBV19, the J gene TRBJ1-1; 9 bases agree with TRBD1. Germline values: CDR1 LNHDA, CDR2 SQIVND (reference sequence). This CDR3 comprises 15 residues. Trimming removed 4 bases from V and 4 bases from J; junction bases left unmatched: 7. CDR3 DNA: TGTGCCAGTAGTACCTCGGACAGGGGAGGCACTGAAGCTTTCTTT. It yields the protein CASSTSDRGGTEAFF.